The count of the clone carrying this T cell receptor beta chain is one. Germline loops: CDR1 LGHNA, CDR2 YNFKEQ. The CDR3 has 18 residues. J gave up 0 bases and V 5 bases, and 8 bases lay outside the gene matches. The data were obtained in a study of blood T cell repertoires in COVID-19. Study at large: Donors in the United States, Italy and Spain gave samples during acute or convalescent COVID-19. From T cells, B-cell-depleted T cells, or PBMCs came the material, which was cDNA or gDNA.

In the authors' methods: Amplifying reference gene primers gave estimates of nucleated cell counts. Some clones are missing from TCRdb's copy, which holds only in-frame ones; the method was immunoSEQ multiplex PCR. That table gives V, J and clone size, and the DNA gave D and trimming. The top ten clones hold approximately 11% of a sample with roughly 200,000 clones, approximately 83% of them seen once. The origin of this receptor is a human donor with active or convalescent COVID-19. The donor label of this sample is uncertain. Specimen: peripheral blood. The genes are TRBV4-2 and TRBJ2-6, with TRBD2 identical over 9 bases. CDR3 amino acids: CASSTVSGGNSGANVLTF. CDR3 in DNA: TGTGCCAGCAGCACCGTTAGCGGGGGCAACTCTGGGGCCAACGTCCTGACTTTC.